What follows describes a single T cell receptor beta chain. The antigen remains undetermined. This entry is derived from a study of shared clonotypes between healthy human individuals. Germline V gene sequence: CDR1 LGHNA, CDR2 YNFKEQ. The length of the CDR3 is 11 residues. V lost 2 bases and J lost 7, with 3 bases in between. General study results and limits: Non-shared clonotypes displayed generation probabilities falling below those of clonotypes present in all four donors.

Produced via immunoSEQ multiplex PCR; TCRdb's table is partial and in-frame only. The table shows approximately 1,000,000 clones, with approximately 75% occurring only once. The receptor's source is a man aged 18 to 30 in good health. Some clones in this sample may be carry-over from other donors' samples. Sequenced: memory CD4+ T cells from PBMCs. Subset: CD45RA-negative fraction. The chain joins TRBV4-2 to TRBJ2-1; no definite D call. The CDR3 loop is CASSQSNEQFF. The CDR3 DNA reads TGTGCCAGCAGCCAAAGTAATGAGCAGTTCTTC.